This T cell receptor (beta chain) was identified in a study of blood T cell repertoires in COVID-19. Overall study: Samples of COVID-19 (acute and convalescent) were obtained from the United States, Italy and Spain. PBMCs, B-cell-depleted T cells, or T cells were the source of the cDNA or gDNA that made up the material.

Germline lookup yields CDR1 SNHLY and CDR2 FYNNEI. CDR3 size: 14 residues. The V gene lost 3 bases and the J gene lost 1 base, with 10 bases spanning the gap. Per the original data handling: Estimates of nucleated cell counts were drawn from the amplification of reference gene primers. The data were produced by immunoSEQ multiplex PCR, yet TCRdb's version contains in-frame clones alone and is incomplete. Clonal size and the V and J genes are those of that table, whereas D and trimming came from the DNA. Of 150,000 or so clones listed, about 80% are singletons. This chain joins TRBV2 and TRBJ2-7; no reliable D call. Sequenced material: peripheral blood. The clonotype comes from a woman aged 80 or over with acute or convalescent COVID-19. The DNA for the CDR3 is TGTGCCAGCAGTGAGGGCGACATATCCTACGAGCAGTACTTC. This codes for CASSEGDISYEQYF.